This TCR beta chain was captured in a study of T-cell memory formation after mild COVID-19. This clonotype was counted a few times. TCRdb reprocessed the 5' RACE reads via MiXCR and lists one record per CDR3 protein. This table has about 350,000 distinct CDR3 sequences, about 13% appearing once. This CDR3 comprises 15 residues. Germline V gives CDR1 MNHEY, CDR2 SVGAGI. Trimming cost V 8 bases and J 1 base, with 15 bases left between them. The source is a man between 18 and 29 years old who had mild COVID-19 (a few samples of this study predate the infection). Cell type and time point are not known. The chain combines TRBV6-5 with TRBJ2-4; D gene unclear. The source material was PBMCs or a T cell subset sorted from them (not recorded which). CDR3 bases: TGTGCCAGCGCGGCCCAGGTGTCGGCCAAAAACATTCAGTACTTC. Translating it yields CASAAQVSAKNIQYF.